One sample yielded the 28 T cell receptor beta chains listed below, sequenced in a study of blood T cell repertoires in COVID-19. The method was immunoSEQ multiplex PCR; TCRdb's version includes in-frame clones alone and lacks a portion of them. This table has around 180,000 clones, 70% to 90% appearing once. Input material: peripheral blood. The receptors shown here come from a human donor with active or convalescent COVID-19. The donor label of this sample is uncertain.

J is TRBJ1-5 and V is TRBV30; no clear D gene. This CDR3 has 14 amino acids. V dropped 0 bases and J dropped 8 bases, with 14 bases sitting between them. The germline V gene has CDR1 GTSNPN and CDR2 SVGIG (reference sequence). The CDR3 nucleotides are TGTGCCTGGAGTGTACGGAGTGGTCCCAAGCCCCAGCATTTT. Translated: CAWSVRSGPKPQHF.

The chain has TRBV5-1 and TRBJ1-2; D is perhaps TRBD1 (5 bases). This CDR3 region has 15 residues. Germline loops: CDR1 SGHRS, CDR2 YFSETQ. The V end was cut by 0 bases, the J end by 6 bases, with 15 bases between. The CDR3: CASSLEWQGQDGYTF. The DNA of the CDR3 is TGCGCCAGCAGCTTGGAGTGGCAGGGCCAGGATGGCTACACCTTC.

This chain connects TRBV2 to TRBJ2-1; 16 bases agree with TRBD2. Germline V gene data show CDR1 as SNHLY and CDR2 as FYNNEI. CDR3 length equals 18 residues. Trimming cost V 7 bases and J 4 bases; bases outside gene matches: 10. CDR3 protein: CASTGTSGGARVYNEQFF. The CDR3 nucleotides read TGTGCCAGCACCGGGACTAGCGGGGGGGCCAGGGTATACAATGAGCAGTTCTTC.

The CDR3 coding sequence is TGTGCCAGCAGCCGCCGGGGGGCAGCCCCGGGAGGCTATGGCTACACCTTC. It yields the protein CASSRRGAAPGGYGYTF. The chain recombines TRBV3-1 (or the pseudogene TRBV3-2) with TRBJ1-2; a possible D gene is TRBD1 (6 bases). The CDR3 contains 17 residues. V gave up 4 bases and J gave up 4 bases, with 22 bases separating them. CDR1 is LGHDT, CDR2 YNNKEL, per germline (reference sequence).

The CDR3 coding sequence is TGTGCCAGCAGCGTCCAAGGACTCGGAGAGACCCAGTACTTC. Its translation is CASSVQGLGETQYF. The chain employs TRBV9 and TRBJ2-5, with TRBD2 as a possible D gene (5 bases). V was pared by 2 bases and J by 4 bases, with 12 bases between. The CDR3 loop spans 14 amino acids. Germline CDR1 and CDR2: SGDLS and YYNGEE.

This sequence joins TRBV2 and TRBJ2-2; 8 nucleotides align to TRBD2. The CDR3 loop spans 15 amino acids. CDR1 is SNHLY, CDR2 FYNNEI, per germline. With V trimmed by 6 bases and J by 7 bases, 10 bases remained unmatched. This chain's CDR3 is CASSKPGLEDGELFF. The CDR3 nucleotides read TGTGCCAGCAGCAAACCGGGACTAGAAGACGGGGAGCTGTTTTTT.

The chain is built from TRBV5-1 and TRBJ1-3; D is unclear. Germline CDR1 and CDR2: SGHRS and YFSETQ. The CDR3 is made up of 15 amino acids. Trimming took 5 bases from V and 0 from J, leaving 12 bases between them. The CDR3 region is CASRLLPSSGNTIYF. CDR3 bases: TGCGCCAGCAGACTATTGCCGAGCTCTGGAAACACCATATATTTT.

The DNA for the CDR3 is TGTGCCAGCAGTTTTCGGACAGCCTTGGAGCAGTTCTTC. Translated, it gives CASSFRTALEQFF. This sequence joins TRBV6-5 and TRBJ2-1; tentative D call: TRBD1 (6 bases). This CDR3 is 13 amino acids long. Per germline, CDR1 MNHEY and CDR2 SVGAGI. Trimming cost V 4 bases and J 10 bases, with 14 bases left between them.

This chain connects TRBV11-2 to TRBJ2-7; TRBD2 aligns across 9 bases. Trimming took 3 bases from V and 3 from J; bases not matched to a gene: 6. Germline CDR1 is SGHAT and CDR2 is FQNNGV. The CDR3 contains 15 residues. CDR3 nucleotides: TGTGCCAGCAGCTTTTTTAGCGGGGGCCACTACGAGCAGTACTTC. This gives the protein CASSFFSGGHYEQYF.

The DNA of the CDR3 is TGTGCCAGCTATTCCGGTGGCAGGCAGAGTGAAGCTTTCTTT. Translated: CASYSGGRQSEAFF. This sequence joins TRBV6-5 and TRBJ1-1, with D hard to call. V was trimmed by 8 bases and J by 7 bases, leaving 20 bases between them. The CDR3 spans 14 residues. Germline V gives CDR1 MNHEY, CDR2 SVGAGI.

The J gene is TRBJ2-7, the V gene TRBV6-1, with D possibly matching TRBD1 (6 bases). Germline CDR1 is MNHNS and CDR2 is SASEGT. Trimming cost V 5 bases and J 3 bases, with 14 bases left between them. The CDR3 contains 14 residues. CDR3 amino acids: CASSLTGSSYEQYF. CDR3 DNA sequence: TGTGCCAGCAGTTTGACAGGCTCCAGCTACGAGCAGTACTTC.

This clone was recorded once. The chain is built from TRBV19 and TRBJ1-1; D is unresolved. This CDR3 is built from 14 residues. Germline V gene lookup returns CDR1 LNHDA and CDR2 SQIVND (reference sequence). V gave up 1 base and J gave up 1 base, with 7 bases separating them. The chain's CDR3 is CASSIVAGNTEAFF. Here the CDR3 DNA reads TGTGCCAGTAGTATAGTAGCGGGGAACACTGAAGCTTTCTTT.

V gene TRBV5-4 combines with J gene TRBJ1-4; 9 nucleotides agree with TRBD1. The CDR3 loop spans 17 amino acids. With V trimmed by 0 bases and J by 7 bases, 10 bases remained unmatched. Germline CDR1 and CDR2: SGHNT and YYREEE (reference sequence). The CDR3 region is CASSLANPGQGSEKLFF. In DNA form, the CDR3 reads TGTGCCAGCAGCTTGGCCAACCCGGGACAGGGAAGTGAAAAACTGTTTTTT.

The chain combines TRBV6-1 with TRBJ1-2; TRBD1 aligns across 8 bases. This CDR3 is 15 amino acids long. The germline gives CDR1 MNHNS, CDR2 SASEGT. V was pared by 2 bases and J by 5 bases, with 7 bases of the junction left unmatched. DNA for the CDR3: TGTGCCAGCAGTGAACGAACAGGGGGGAATTATGGCTACACCTTC. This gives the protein CASSERTGGNYGYTF.

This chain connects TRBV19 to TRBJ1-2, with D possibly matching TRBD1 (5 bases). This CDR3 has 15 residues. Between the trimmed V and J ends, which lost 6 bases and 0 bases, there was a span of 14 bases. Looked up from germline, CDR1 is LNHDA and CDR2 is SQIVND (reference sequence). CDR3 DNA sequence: TGTGCCAGTAGCAACCCTGACAGAGCTAACTATGGCTACACCTTC. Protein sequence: CASSNPDRANYGYTF.

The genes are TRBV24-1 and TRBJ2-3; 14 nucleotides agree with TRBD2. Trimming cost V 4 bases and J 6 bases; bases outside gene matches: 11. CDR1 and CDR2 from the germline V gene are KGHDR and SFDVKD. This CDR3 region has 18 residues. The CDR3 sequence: CATSELYGTSGRGDTQYF. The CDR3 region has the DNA TGTGCCACCAGTGAACTTTACGGGACTAGCGGGAGAGGCGATACGCAGTATTTT.

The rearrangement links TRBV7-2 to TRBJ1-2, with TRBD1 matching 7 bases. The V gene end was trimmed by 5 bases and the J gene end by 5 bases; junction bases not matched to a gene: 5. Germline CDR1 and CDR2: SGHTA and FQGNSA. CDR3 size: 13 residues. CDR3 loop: CASSGTARYGYTF. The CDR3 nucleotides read TGTGCCAGCAGCGGGACAGCCAGGTATGGCTACACCTTC. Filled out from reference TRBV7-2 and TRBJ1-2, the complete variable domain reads GAGVSQSPSNKVTEKGKDVELRCDPISGHTALYWYRQSLGQGLEFLIYFQGNSAPDKSGLPSDRFSAERTGGSVSTLTIQRTQQEDSAVYLCASSGTARYGYTFGSGTRLTVV.

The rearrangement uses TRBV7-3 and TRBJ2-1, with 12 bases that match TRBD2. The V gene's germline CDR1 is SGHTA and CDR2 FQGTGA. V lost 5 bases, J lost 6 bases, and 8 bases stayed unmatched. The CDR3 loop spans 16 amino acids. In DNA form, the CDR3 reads TGTGCCAGCAGCATGACTAGCGGGGGTTCTATCAATGAGCAGTTCTTC. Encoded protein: CASSMTSGGSINEQFF.

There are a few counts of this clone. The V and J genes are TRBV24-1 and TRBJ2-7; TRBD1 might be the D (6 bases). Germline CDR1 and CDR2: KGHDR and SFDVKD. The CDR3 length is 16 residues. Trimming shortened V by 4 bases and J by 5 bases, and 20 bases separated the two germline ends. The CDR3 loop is CATSDRSTGDEHEQYF. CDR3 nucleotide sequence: TGTGCCACCAGTGACCGCTCGACAGGTGACGAACACGAGCAGTACTTC.

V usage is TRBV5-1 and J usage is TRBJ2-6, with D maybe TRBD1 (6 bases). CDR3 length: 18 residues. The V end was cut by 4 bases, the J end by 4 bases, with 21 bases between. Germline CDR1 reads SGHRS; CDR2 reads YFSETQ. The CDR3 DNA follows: TGCGCCAGCAGCATTTCTCCAGGGGTAGGCTACGGGGCCAACGTCCTGACTTTC. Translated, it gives CASSISPGVGYGANVLTF.

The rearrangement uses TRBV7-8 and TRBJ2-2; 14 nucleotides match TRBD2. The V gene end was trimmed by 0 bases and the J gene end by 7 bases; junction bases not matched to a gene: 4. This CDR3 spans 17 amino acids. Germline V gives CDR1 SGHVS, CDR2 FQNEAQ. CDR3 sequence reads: CASSLAVGLAGDGELFF. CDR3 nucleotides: TGTGCCAGCAGCTTAGCTGTGGGACTAGCGGGAGACGGGGAGCTGTTTTTT.

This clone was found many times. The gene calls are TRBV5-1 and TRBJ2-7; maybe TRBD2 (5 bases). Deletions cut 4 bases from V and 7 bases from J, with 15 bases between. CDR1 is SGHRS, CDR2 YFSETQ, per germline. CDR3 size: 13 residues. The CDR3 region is CASSHGLGWEQYF. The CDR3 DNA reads TGCGCCAGCAGCCACGGACTTGGGTGGGAGCAGTACTTC.

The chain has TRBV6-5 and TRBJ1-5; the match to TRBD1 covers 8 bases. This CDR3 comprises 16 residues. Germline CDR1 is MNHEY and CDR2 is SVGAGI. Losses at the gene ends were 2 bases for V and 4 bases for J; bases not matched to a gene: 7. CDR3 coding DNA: TGTGCCAGCAGTTACGGGGATGGGACAGGAAATCAGCCCCAGCATTTT. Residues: CASSYGDGTGNQPQHF.

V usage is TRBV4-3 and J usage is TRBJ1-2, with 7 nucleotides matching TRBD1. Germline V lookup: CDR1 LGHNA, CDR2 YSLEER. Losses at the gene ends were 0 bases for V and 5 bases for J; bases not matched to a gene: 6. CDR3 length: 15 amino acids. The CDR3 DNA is TGCGCCAGCAGCCAAGATCCGACAGGGTATTATGGCTACACCTTC. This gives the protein CASSQDPTGYYGYTF.

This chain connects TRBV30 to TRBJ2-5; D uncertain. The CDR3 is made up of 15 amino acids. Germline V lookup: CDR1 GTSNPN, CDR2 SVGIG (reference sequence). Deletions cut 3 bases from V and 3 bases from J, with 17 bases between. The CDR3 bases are TGTGCCTGGAGCCGGCGACTGATTTCGAAAGAGACCCAGTACTTC. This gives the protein CAWSRRLISKETQYF.

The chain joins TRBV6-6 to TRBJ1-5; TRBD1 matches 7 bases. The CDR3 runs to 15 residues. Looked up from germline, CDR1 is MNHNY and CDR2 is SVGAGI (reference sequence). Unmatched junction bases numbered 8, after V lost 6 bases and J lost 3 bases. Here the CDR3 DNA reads TGTGCCAGCAGCGTAAGGGACAGCCCCAATCAGCCCCAGCATTTT. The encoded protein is CASSVRDSPNQPQHF.

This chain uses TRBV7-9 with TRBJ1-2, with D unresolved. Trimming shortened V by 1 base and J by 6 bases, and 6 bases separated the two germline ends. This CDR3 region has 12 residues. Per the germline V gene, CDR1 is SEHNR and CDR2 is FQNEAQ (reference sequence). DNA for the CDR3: TGTGCCAGCAGCTTAGGAGGGAATGGCTACACCTTC. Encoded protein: CASSLGGNGYTF.

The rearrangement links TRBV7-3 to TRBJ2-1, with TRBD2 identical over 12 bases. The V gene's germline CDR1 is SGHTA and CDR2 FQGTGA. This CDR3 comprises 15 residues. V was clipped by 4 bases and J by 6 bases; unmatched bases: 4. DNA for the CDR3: TGTGCCAGCAGCTCTAGCGGGGGGGCCCGCAATGAGCAGTTCTTC. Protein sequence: CASSSSGGARNEQFF.